This passage covers 20 T cell receptor beta chains from one sample sequenced in a study of T-cell reconstitution after alpha-beta-depleted transplantation in children. TCRbeta library construction was performed incorporating unique molecular identifiers. TCRdb re-derived calls from the PCR reads in MiXCR, one entry per CDR3 protein. The data contain 330,000 or so distinct CDR3 sequences, 10% of them seen just once; the ten biggest clones take up approximately 2.3%. This specimen consisted of PBMCs from the stem cell graft donor, obtained from the stem cell graft. All receptors come from a human donor who donated a stem cell graft to a child with acute lymphoblastic leukemia.

This sequence joins TRBV12-3 or TRBV12-4 and TRBJ2-1; D remains unclear. V was shortened by 6 bases and J by 7 bases, with 16 bases between the two germline ends. This CDR3 has 14 amino acids. The CDR3 spells CASSPVRRGNEQFF. For the CDR3, the DNA is TGTGCCAGCAGCCCAGTTCGGCGTGGAAATGAGCAGTTCTTC.

This clonotype was seen at least ten times. The rearrangement links TRBV10-3 to TRBJ2-1, with TRBD2 identical over 8 bases. Germline CDR1 ENHRY, CDR2 SYGVKD. This CDR3 has 16 residues. The trim removed 0 bases at V and 1 base at J, leaving 2 bases unmatched. The CDR3 region is CAISESRGRSYNEQFF. CDR3 bases: TGTGCCATCAGTGAGTCGCGCGGGAGGTCCTACAATGAGCAGTTCTTC.

The V call is TRBV12-3 or TRBV12-4, the J call TRBJ2-5, with D tentatively TRBD1 (5 bases). Trimming stripped 3 bases from V and 5 bases from J, with 13 bases between. The CDR3 length is 14 residues. Here the CDR3 DNA reads TGTGCCAGCAGTTTCGGGCCTCCAGGGGAGACCCAGTACTTC. Translation gives CASSFGPPGETQYF.

This clonotype has ten or more counts. The chain links TRBV6-1 to TRBJ1-3; no clear D. V was trimmed by 4 bases and J by 2 bases, leaving 6 bases between them. CDR3 length: 13 amino acids. Germline V lookup: CDR1 MNHNS, CDR2 SASEGT. CDR3 in amino acids: CASSGGTGNTIYF. CDR3 bases: TGTGCCAGCAGTGGGGGTACTGGAAACACCATATATTTT.

This clonotype was seen at least ten times. The V call is TRBV7-9, the J call TRBJ1-4; possible D gene TRBD1, 6 bases. Looked up from germline, CDR1 is SEHNR and CDR2 is FQNEAQ (reference sequence). Trimming pared 3 bases from V and 3 bases from J, leaving 8 bases between. The CDR3 sequence is 14 residues long. The chain's CDR3 is CASSFRGPNEKLFF. The CDR3, as DNA: TGTGCCAGCAGCTTCAGGGGCCCTAATGAAAAACTGTTTTTT.

This clonotype was seen only a few times. V usage is TRBV5-1 and J usage is TRBJ2-7; TRBD2 matches at 14 bases. The CDR3 runs 17 residues. With V trimmed by 5 bases and J by 3 bases, 10 bases remained unmatched. From germline, CDR1 is SGHRS and CDR2 YFSETQ. The CDR3 spells CASRPGLAGGLYYEQYF. In nucleotides, the CDR3 is TGCGCCAGCAGACCAGGACTAGCGGGAGGATTATACTACGAGCAGTACTTC.

This clonotype turned up a few times. This rearrangement joins TRBV27 to TRBJ2-7; D may be TRBD1 (6 bases). Trimming took 0 bases from V and 4 from J, leaving 16 bases between them. There are 16 residues in the CDR3. CDR1 MNHEY and CDR2 SMNVEV come from the germline V gene (reference sequence). CDR3 nucleotides: TGTGCCAGCAGTTTATCTACAGGGACATCCTTTTACGAGCAGTACTTC. Its translation is CASSLSTGTSFYEQYF.

This clonotype was recorded a few times. The chain joins TRBV20-1 to TRBJ2-7; weak D call: TRBD2 (6 bases). This CDR3 has 17 amino acids. Trimming shortened V by 2 bases and J by 1 base, and 21 bases separated the two germline ends. Germline lookup yields CDR1 DFQATT and CDR2 SNEGSKA (reference sequence). The CDR3 DNA sequence: TGCAGTGCTAGAAGTGCTAGCGCCCCTCGGATATCCTACGAGCAGTACTTC. The encoded protein is CSARSASAPRISYEQYF.

This clonotype came up a few times. The chain joins TRBV6-2 or TRBV6-3 to TRBJ1-6; 7 nucleotides agree with TRBD1. This CDR3 comprises 15 residues. The germline CDR1 and CDR2 sequences are MNHEY and SVGEGT. The V segment lost 5 bases and the J segment 10 bases; nucleotides outside the gene matches: 11. For the CDR3, the DNA is TGTGCCAGCAGTCCTTTGAGGGGACAGCACTCACCCCTCCACTTT. Protein product: CASSPLRGQHSPLHF.

This clonotype was found a few times. The genes are TRBV7-8 and TRBJ1-3; weak D call: TRBD1 (5 bases). V dropped 5 bases and J dropped 0 bases, with 11 bases sitting between them. The CDR3 totals 15 residues. Germline-derived CDR1 and CDR2 are SGHVS and FQNEAQ. This CDR3 is CASSKTAISGNTIYF. CDR3 coding DNA: TGTGCCAGCAGCAAGACAGCGATCTCTGGAAACACCATATATTTT.

This clonotype occurred a few times. This sequence joins TRBV15 and TRBJ1-2; no definite D call. Per the germline V gene, CDR1 is LNHNV and CDR2 is YYDKDF (reference sequence). The CDR3 loop spans 14 amino acids. Trimming pared 4 bases from V and 2 bases from J, leaving 11 bases between. The CDR3 nucleotides are TGTGCCACCAGCAATCCTGGGCGCAACTATGGCTACACCTTC. Its translation is CATSNPGRNYGYTF.

In its sample, this clonotype was seen many times. V is TRBV6-4 and J is TRBJ2-1; 10 bases are shared with TRBD2. CDR1 is MRHNA, CDR2 SNTAGT, per germline. Trimming removed 4 bases from V and 8 bases from J; junction bases left unmatched: 8. The CDR3 consists of 15 residues. The CDR3 DNA reads TGTGCCAGCAGTGGGGCTAGCGGGAGTATATATGAGCAGTTCTTC. Encoded protein: CASSGASGSIYEQFF.

The V gene is TRBV7-2, the J gene TRBJ2-1; D is perhaps TRBD2 (6 bases). This CDR3 has 14 residues. V lost 3 bases to trimming and J lost 12 bases, with 18 bases between them. Germline loops: CDR1 SGHTA, CDR2 FQGNSA. CDR3 loop: CASSFNSPGLRQFF. In nucleotides, the CDR3 is TGTGCCAGCAGCTTCAACTCTCCCGGACTACGGCAGTTCTTC.

The chain has TRBV7-9 and TRBJ1-1; D is undetermined. Trimming removed 5 bases from V and 3 bases from J, with 13 bases in between. The CDR3 contains 14 residues. Germline assignment: CDR1 SEHNR and CDR2 FQNEAQ (reference sequence). Here the CDR3 DNA reads TGTGCCAGCAGCCTTACGGTTGGGGACACTGAAGCTTTCTTT. Translated, it gives CASSLTVGDTEAFF.

Note on this clonotype: At one end the junction does not follow the germline gene, possibly because of a read error. This rearrangement joins TRBV20-1 to TRBJ2-7; 10 bases line up with TRBD2. Germline CDR1 is DFQATT and CDR2 is SNEGSKA (reference sequence). The CDR3 has 16 residues. Written as DNA, the CDR3 is TGCAGTTCTAGAGATGGTGGACTAGCGGCTAAGTACGAGCAGTACTTC. Protein: CSSRDGGLAAKYEQYF.

The V call is TRBV28, the J call TRBJ2-7, with 9 positions matching TRBD1. Germline values: CDR1 MDHEN, CDR2 SYDVKM. The CDR3 totals 16 residues. V dropped 5 bases and J dropped 6; count of bases not matched to a gene: 14. CDR3 sequence reads: CASSPLPGTGYGEQYF. The CDR3 nucleotides are TGTGCCAGCAGTCCACTCCCCGGGACAGGGTACGGCGAGCAGTACTTC.

This clonotype was seen a handful of times. The CDR3 bases are TGCGCCAGCAGCTTGGGGGAACTTTCCTCACTGGGGTATGGCTACACCTTC. Protein sequence: CASSLGELSSLGYGYTF. The chain combines TRBV5-1 with TRBJ1-2; no firm D call. The CDR3 length is 17 residues. Trimming stripped 0 bases from V and 5 bases from J, with 20 bases between. Germline CDR1 and CDR2: SGHRS and YFSETQ. The variable domain in full, completed from reference TRBV5-1 and TRBJ1-2, reads KAGVTQTPRYLIKTRGQQVTLSCSPISGHRSVSWYQQTPGQGLQFLFEYFSETQRNKGNFPGRFSGRQFSNSRSEMNVSTLELGDSALYLCASSLGELSSLGYGYTFGSGTRLTVV.

This clonotype was detected a few times. The chain has TRBV12-3 or TRBV12-4 and TRBJ2-3; the D gene is possibly TRBD1 (5 bases). The CDR3 totals 16 residues. V was cut by 2 bases and J by 0 bases, with 12 bases left in between. The CDR3 nucleotides are TGTGCCAGCAGTTTAAATTTAGGGGTTAGCACAGATACGCAGTATTTT. Translating it yields CASSLNLGVSTDTQYF.

The chain has TRBV12-3 or TRBV12-4 and TRBJ1-3; unclear D gene. V was trimmed by 3 bases and J by 8 bases, leaving 11 bases between them. The CDR3 runs to 13 residues. CDR3 protein: CASSFFGEDTIYF. CDR3 coding DNA: TGTGCCAGCAGTTTCTTTGGGGAGGACACCATATATTTT.

This clonotype was seen ten or more times. The rearrangement uses TRBV29-1 and TRBJ1-1, with no clear D. CDR3 size: 13 residues. The germline V gene has CDR1 SQVTM and CDR2 ANQGSEA. V lost 7 bases to trimming and J lost 0 bases, with 12 bases between them. The CDR3 nucleotides read TGCAGCGGTGGGCTTAAGGTGAACACTGAAGCTTTCTTT. This gives the protein CSGGLKVNTEAFF.